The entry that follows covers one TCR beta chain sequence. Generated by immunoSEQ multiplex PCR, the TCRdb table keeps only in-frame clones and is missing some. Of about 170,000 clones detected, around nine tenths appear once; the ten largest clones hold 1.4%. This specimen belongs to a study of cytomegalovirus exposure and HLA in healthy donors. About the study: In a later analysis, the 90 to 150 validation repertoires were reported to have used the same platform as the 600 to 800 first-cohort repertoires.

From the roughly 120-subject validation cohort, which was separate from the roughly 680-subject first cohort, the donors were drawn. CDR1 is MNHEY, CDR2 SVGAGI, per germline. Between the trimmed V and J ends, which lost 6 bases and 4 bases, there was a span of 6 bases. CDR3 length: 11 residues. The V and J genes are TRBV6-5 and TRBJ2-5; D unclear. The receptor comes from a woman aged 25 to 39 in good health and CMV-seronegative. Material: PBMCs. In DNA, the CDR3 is TGTGCCAGCAGCATCGGAGAGACCCAGTACTTC. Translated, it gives CASSIGETQYF.